This TCR beta chain is from a study of blood T cells in healthy people across ages. This clonotype was counted a single time. The trim removed 4 bases at V and 3 bases at J, leaving 8 bases unmatched. CDR3 size: 18 residues. Germline V lookup: CDR1 SGHVS, CDR2 FQNEAQ. Primers used in a second PCR of about 7 to 12 cycles were a sample-barcoded 5' primer and a J-beta primer mix. TCRdb analysed the 5' RACE reads with MiXCR anew, one entry per CDR3 protein. Of about 1.8 million distinct CDR3 sequences listed, about 50% are singletons. The receptor was isolated from a woman in her 40s in good health. Sample: blood. The chain has TRBV7-8 and TRBJ2-1; TRBD2 aligns across 14 bases. This chain's CDR3 is CASSSGLAGAPLYNEQFF. DNA for the CDR3: TGTGCCAGCAGCTCGGGACTAGCGGGGGCCCCTCTCTACAATGAGCAGTTCTTC.